This TCR beta chain was observed in a study of shared clonotypes between healthy human individuals. On the study more broadly: Sampling drew on donors who were a couple of women and three men aged 18 to 49. General study findings and limits: Sequencing depth was a factor that was expected to affect clonotype sharing among donors.

Trimming took 2 bases from V and 2 from J, leaving 12 bases between them. CDR3 size: 16 residues. In germline, CDR1 is MNHNY, CDR2 SVGAGI (reference sequence). Naive CD8 cells, CD45RO-negative and positively selected for CCR7, excluded terminally differentiated effector memory CD45RA+ cells. As regards this clone: What it recognizes is unknown.

Genomic DNA per cell subset filled all wells of several immunoSEQ plates. Sorted subsets were amplified in replicate PCRs using 200 ng DNA, roughly 30,000 T cell genomes. Assay used: immunoSEQ multiplex PCR; TCRdb lists only in-frame clones, some missing. The sample records some 1,900,000 clones, approximately 94% being singletons. The sequenced sample consisted of naive CD8+ T cells sorted from blood. The chain carries TRBV6-6 and TRBJ1-4; the D gene is possibly TRBD1 (5 bases). The sequence was obtained from a man between 18 and 35 years old in good health. CDR3 sequence: CASSYKEAGTNEKLFF. The CDR3 coding sequence is TGTGCCAGCAGTTACAAAGAAGCAGGGACTAATGAAAAACTGTTTTTT.